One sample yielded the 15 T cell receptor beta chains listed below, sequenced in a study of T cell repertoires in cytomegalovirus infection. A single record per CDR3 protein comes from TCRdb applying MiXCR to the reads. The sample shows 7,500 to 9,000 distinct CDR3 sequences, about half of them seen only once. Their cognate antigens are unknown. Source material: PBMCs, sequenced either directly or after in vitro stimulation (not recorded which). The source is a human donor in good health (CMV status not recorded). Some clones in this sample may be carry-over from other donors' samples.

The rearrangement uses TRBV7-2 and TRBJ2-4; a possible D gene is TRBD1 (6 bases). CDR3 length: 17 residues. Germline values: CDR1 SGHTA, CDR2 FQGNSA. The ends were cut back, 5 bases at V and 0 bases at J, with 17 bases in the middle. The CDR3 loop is CASSTRTAPLAKNIQYF. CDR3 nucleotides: TGTGCCAGCAGCACCAGGACAGCGCCCTTAGCCAAAAACATTCAGTACTTC.

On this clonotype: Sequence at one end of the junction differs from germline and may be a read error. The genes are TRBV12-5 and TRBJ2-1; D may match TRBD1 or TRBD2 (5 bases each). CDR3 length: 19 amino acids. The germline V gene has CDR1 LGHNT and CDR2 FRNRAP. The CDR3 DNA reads TGTGCTAGTGGTTTGGTATCGGTAAGAGGGGCCGTCCTCTACCATGAGCAGTTCTTC. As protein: CASGLVSVRGAVLYHEQFF.

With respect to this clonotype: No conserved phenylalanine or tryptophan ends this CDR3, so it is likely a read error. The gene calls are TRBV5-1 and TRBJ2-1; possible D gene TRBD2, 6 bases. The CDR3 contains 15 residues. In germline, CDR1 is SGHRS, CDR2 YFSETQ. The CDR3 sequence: CASTLFSTAGNEQFS. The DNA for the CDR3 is TGCGCCAGCACCTTGTTCTCGACAGCGGGCAATGAGCAGTTCTCG.

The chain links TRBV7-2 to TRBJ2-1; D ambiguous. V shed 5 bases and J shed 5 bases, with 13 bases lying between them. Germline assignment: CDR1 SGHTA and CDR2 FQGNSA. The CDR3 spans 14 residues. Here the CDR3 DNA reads TGTGCCAGCAGCCCCGGACCCAATAACAATGAGCAGTTCTTC. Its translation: CASSPGPNNNEQFF.

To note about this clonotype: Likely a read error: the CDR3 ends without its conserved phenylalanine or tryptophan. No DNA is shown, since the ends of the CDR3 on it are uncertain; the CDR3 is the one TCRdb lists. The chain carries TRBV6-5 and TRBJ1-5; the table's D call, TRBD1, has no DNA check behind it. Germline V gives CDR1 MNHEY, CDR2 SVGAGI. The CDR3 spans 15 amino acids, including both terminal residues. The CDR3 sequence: CATSLRQGTNQPPHL.

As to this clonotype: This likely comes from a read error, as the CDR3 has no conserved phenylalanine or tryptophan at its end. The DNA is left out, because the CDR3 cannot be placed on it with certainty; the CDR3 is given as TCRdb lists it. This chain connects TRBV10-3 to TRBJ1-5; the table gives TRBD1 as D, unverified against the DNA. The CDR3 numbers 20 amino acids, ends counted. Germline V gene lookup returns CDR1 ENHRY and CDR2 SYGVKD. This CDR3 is CAIIESEQGRDETRNQPKHY.

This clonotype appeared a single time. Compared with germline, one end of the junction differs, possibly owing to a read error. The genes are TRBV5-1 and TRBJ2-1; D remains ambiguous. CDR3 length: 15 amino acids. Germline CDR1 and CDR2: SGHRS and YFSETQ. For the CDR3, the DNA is TGTGCCAGCAGCTTGTTCTCGACATCTGGCAATGAGCAGTTCTTC. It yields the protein CASSLFSTSGNEQFF.

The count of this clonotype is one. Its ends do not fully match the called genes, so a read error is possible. CDR3 residues: CVSSSDLDQPQHF. CDR3 bases: TGTGTCAGCAGCTCTGACTTGGATCAGCCCCAGCATTTT. V is TRBV7-6 and J is TRBJ1-5; D is unclear. The CDR3 consists of 13 residues. The germline CDR1 and CDR2 sequences are SGHVS and FNYEAQ. The full variable domain, with the rest looked up from reference TRBV7-6 and TRBJ1-5, is GAGVSQSPRYKVTKRGQDVALRCDPISGHVSLYWYRQALGQGPEFLTYFNYEAQQDKSGLPNDRFSAERPEGSISTLTIQRTEQRDSAMYRCVSSSDLDQPQHFGDGTRLSIL.

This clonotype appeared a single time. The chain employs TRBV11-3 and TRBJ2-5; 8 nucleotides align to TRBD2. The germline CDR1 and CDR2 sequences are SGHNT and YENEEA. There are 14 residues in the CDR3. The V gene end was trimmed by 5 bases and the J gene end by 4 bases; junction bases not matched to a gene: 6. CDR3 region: CASSPSGGTETQYF. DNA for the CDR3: TGTGCCAGCAGCCCCAGCGGGGGCACAGAGACCCAGTACTTC.

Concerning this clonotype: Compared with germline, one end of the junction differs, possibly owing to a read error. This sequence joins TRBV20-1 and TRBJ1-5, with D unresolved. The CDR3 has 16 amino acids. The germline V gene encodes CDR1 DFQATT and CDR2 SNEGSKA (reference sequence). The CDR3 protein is CSSSIPAFYSNQPQHF. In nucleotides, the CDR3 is TGCAGTTCTAGTATCCCAGCGTTTTATAGCAATCAGCCCCAGCATTTT.

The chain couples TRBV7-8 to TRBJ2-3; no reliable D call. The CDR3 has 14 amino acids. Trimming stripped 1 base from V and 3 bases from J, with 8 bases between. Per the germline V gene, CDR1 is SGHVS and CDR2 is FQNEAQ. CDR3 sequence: CASSLGPQTDTQYF. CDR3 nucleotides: TGTGCCAGCAGCTTAGGGCCCCAAACAGATACGCAGTATTTT. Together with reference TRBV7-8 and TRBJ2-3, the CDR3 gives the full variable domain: GAGVSQSPRYKVAKRGQDVALRCDPISGHVSLFWYQQALGQGPEFLTYFQNEAQLDKSGLPSDRFFAERPEGSVSTLKIQRTQQEDSAVYLCASSLGPQTDTQYFGPGTRLTVL.

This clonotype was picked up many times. The CDR3 here is CASQPGRGDMIDEQYF. The CDR3 DNA sequence: TGTGCCAGCCAGCCGGGGCGGGGGGATATGATCGACGAGCAGTACTTC. V usage is TRBV6-1 and J usage is TRBJ2-7; 8 bases agree with TRBD2. Germline V lookup: CDR1 MNHNS, CDR2 SASEGT. This CDR3 contains 16 residues. Trimming at V came to 8 bases and at J to 5 bases, leaving 17 bases not matched to a gene.

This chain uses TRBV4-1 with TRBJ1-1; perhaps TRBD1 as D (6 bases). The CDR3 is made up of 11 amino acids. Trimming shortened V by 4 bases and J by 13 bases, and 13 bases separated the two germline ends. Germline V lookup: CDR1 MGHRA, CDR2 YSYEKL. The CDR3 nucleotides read TGCGCCAGCAGCCTACGGACAGAATTTTTCTTT. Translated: CASSLRTEFFF.

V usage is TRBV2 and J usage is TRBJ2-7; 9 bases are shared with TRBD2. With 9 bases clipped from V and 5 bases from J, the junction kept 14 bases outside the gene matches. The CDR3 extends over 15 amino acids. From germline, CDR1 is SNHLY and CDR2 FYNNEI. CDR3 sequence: CASGLWTSVFHEQYF. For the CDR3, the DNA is TGTGCCAGTGGCCTTTGGACTAGCGTATTCCACGAGCAGTACTTC.

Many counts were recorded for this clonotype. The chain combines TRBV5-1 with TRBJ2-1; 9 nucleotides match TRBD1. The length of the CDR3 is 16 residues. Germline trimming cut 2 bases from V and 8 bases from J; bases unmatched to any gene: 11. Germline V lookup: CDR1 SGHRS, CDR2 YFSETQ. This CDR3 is CASSFAGQGIIDEQFF. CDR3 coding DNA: TGCGCCAGCAGCTTCGCGGGACAGGGTATTATAGATGAGCAGTTCTTC.